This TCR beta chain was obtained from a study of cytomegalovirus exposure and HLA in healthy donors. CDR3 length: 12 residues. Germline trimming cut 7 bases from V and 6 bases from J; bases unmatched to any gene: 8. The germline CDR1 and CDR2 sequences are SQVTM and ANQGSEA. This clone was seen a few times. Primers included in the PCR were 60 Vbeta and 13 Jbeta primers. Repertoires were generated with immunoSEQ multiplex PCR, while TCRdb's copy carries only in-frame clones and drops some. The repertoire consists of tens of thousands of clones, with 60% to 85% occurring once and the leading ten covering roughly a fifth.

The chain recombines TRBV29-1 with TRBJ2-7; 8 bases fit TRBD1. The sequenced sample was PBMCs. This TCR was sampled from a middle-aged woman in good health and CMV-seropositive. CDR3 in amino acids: CSAIGQGGEQYF. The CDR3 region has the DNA TGCAGCGCGATCGGACAGGGAGGCGAGCAGTACTTC.